The rows below give T cell receptor beta chains drawn from one sample of a study of circulating and synovial CD4+ cells in juvenile arthritis. Only in-frame clones appear in the TCRdb table, and some are missing; sequencing was by immunoSEQ multiplex PCR. This sample carries roughly 33,000 clones, nearly 95% of them seen once, and the ten largest clones take around 0.17%. Sequencing input: CD4+ T cells from blood. The origin of the receptors is a human donor with juvenile idiopathic arthritis. CDR3s include the opening cysteine and the closing phenylalanine or tryptophan. The order of the fields is J gene, V gene, D gene, clone size, CDR3 DNA, CDR3 protein. A D gene is named only where the DNA matches it firmly. Clone size, where shown, is once, few, many, or a class for clones that have expanded.

j_call: TRBJ2-3
v_call: TRBV7-2
d_call: .
clone_size: .
cdr3_nt: TGTGCCAGCACTATCCCCTCGAGTGATACGCAGTATTTT
cdr3_aa: CASTIPSSDTQYF

j_call: TRBJ2-7
v_call: TRBV4-3
d_call: .
clone_size: few
cdr3_nt: TGCGCCAGCAGCCAAGGGGAAGGGGATTTGCGCTTC
cdr3_aa: CASSQGEGDLRF

j_call: TRBJ2-1
v_call: TRBV7-2
d_call: TRBD1
clone_size: .
cdr3_nt: TGTGCCAGCAGCCGGGACAGGGGGCGTCCCCATGAGCAGTTCTTC
cdr3_aa: CASSRDRGRPHEQFF

j_call: TRBJ1-3
v_call: TRBV6-5
d_call: .
clone_size: .
cdr3_nt: TGTGCCAGCAGCCCCGGGGGTTCTGGAAACACCATATATTTT
cdr3_aa: CASSPGGSGNTIYF

j_call: TRBJ2-1
v_call: TRBV11-2
d_call: TRBD1
clone_size: .
cdr3_nt: TGTGCCAGCAGCTTAGGGGGACAGGGCAATGAGCAGTTCTTC
cdr3_aa: CASSLGGQGNEQFF

j_call: TRBJ1-5
v_call: TRBV19
d_call: .
clone_size: .
cdr3_nt: TGTGCCAGTAGTATAGGGTCAGGGGTAAGTCAGCCCCAGCATTTT
cdr3_aa: CASSIGSGVSQPQHF

j_call: TRBJ2-1
v_call: TRBV7-3
d_call: .
clone_size: .
cdr3_nt: TGTGCCAGCAGTTCAACTAGCTACCATGAGCAGTTCTTC
cdr3_aa: CASSSTSYHEQFF

j_call: TRBJ1-5
v_call: TRBV19
d_call: .
clone_size: .
cdr3_nt: TGTGCCAGTCAAGATGCGCCCAGGGGCCTTAATCAGCCCCAGCATTTT
cdr3_aa: CASQDAPRGLNQPQHF

j_call: TRBJ2-1
v_call: TRBV7-9
d_call: TRBD1
clone_size: .
cdr3_nt: TGTGCCAGCAGCTTAGCGCTACCAGGGGGTGAAGGTGAGCAGTTCTTC
cdr3_aa: CASSLALPGGEGEQFF

j_call: TRBJ2-7
v_call: TRBV6-1
d_call: .
clone_size: once
cdr3_nt: TGTGCCAGCAGTGAAGCGTCCCGAGGTTACTACGAGCAGTACTTC
cdr3_aa: CASSEASRGYYEQYF

j_call: TRBJ2-3
v_call: TRBV30
d_call: .
clone_size: .
cdr3_nt: TGTGCCTGGAGTGTTCAGGGTAGGGATACGCAGTATTTT
cdr3_aa: CAWSVQGRDTQYF

j_call: TRBJ2-7
v_call: TRBV28
d_call: .
clone_size: .
cdr3_nt: TGTGCCAGCAGTTTAGGGTCGACTTATGAGCAGTACTTC
cdr3_aa: CASSLGSTYEQYF

j_call: TRBJ1-2
v_call: TRBV5-6
d_call: .
clone_size: once
cdr3_nt: TGTGCCAGCAGCACTGGCGGCAGGGCACTCAGTATCTATGGCTACACCTTC
cdr3_aa: CASSTGGRALSIYGYTF

j_call: TRBJ1-2
v_call: TRBV25-1
d_call: .
clone_size: .
cdr3_nt: TGTGCCAGCAGTGAATCAGGGAACGGCTACACCTTC
cdr3_aa: CASSESGNGYTF

j_call: TRBJ1-5
v_call: TRBV19
d_call: .
clone_size: .
cdr3_nt: TGTGCCAGTAGTATCACGGCAGGGCTGAATCAGCCCCAGCATTTT
cdr3_aa: CASSITAGLNQPQHF

j_call: TRBJ1-1
v_call: TRBV14
d_call: TRBD1
clone_size: .
cdr3_nt: TGTGCCAGCAGCCCCACAGGGGCGGGTGAAGCTTTCTTT
cdr3_aa: CASSPTGAGEAFF

j_call: TRBJ2-3
v_call: TRBV27
d_call: .
clone_size: .
cdr3_nt: TGTGCCAGCACTATTCGGGATACGCAGTATTTT
cdr3_aa: CASTIRDTQYF

j_call: TRBJ2-5
v_call: TRBV7-7
d_call: .
clone_size: .
cdr3_nt: TGTGCCAGCAGCCCCCTGCGAGGGGGCCAAGAGACCCAGTACTTC
cdr3_aa: CASSPLRGGQETQYF

j_call: TRBJ2-3
v_call: TRBV18
d_call: TRBD2
clone_size: .
cdr3_nt: TGTGCCAGCTCGGCGCGACTAGCGGGGGGCACAGATACGCAGTATTTT
cdr3_aa: CASSARLAGGTDTQYF

j_call: TRBJ2-4
v_call: TRBV2
d_call: .
clone_size: few
cdr3_nt: TGTGCCAGCAGTGATACGGGGAACATTCAGTACTTC
cdr3_aa: CASSDTGNIQYF

j_call: TRBJ2-6
v_call: TRBV11-2
d_call: TRBD1
clone_size: .
cdr3_nt: TGTGCCAGCAGCTTAGCCGACAGGGTTGGGGCCAACGTCCTGACTTTC
cdr3_aa: CASSLADRVGANVLTF

j_call: TRBJ1-4
v_call: TRBV7-2
d_call: .
clone_size: .
cdr3_nt: TGTGCCAGCAGCAAAACAGGGCTTAATGAAAAACTGTTTTTT
cdr3_aa: CASSKTGLNEKLFF

j_call: TRBJ2-5
v_call: TRBV6-5
d_call: TRBD2
clone_size: .
cdr3_nt: TGTGCCAGCAGTTACTCCCCAGCGGGGACGATAGAGACCCAGTACTTC
cdr3_aa: CASSYSPAGTIETQYF

j_call: TRBJ2-3
v_call: TRBV5-1
d_call: TRBD1
clone_size: .
cdr3_nt: TGCGCCAGCAGTGCCGGGACAGGGGGCTCAGATACGCAGTATTTT
cdr3_aa: CASSAGTGGSDTQYF

j_call: TRBJ1-1
v_call: TRBV6-1
d_call: .
clone_size: few
cdr3_nt: TGTGCCAGCAGTGAAGCCTCGAGGGCTAAAGCTTTCTTT
cdr3_aa: CASSEASRAKAFF

j_call: TRBJ1-1
v_call: TRBV14
d_call: .
clone_size: .
cdr3_nt: TGTGCCAGCACCAAACTGGGGGGGACTGAAGCTTTCTTT
cdr3_aa: CASTKLGGTEAFF

j_call: TRBJ1-3
v_call: TRBV28
d_call: .
clone_size: .
cdr3_nt: TGTGCCAGCAGTTTAAAGCAGACAGTCTCTGGAAACACCATATATTTT
cdr3_aa: CASSLKQTVSGNTIYF

j_call: TRBJ2-6
v_call: TRBV18
d_call: .
clone_size: .
cdr3_nt: TGTGCCAGCTCACCTAAGGTTTTCGGGGGCTCTGGGGCCAACGTCCTGACTTTC
cdr3_aa: CASSPKVFGGSGANVLTF

j_call: TRBJ2-5
v_call: TRBV4-1
d_call: .
clone_size: .
cdr3_nt: TGCGCCAGCAGCCAAGACCCACTAGCTAAAGAGACCCAGTACTTC
cdr3_aa: CASSQDPLAKETQYF

j_call: TRBJ1-5
v_call: TRBV6-5
d_call: TRBD1
clone_size: .
cdr3_nt: TGTGCCAGCGGGACAGGCTTGGATCAGCCCCAGCATTTT
cdr3_aa: CASGTGLDQPQHF

j_call: TRBJ2-1
v_call: TRBV10-3
d_call: TRBD2
clone_size: .
cdr3_nt: TGTGCCATCAGTGAGTCTCGGGGGGGACTAGCGGGAGGCTACAATGAGCAGTTCTTC
cdr3_aa: CAISESRGGLAGGYNEQFF

j_call: TRBJ2-1
v_call: TRBV18
d_call: TRBD2
clone_size: .
cdr3_nt: TGTGCCAGCTCCCCGACTAGCGGGAGGGGACACTCCTACAATGAGCAGTTCTTC
cdr3_aa: CASSPTSGRGHSYNEQFF

j_call: TRBJ2-7
v_call: TRBV27
d_call: TRBD1
clone_size: .
cdr3_nt: TGTGCCAGCAGCTCGGGACAGGGGTCCTACGAGCAGTACTTC
cdr3_aa: CASSSGQGSYEQYF

j_call: TRBJ2-1
v_call: TRBV5-1
d_call: .
clone_size: .
cdr3_nt: TGCGCCAGCAGAAAGGGGTCCTACAATGAGCAGTTCTTC
cdr3_aa: CASRKGSYNEQFF

j_call: TRBJ2-3
v_call: TRBV5-1
d_call: .
clone_size: .
cdr3_nt: TGCGCCAGCAGCCCCATCACGGGGGCAGATACGCAGTATTTT
cdr3_aa: CASSPITGADTQYF

j_call: TRBJ1-6
v_call: TRBV10-2
d_call: .
clone_size: .
cdr3_nt: TGCGCCAGCAGGTCGACCGGGGTTTCACCCCTCCACTTT
cdr3_aa: CASRSTGVSPLHF

j_call: TRBJ2-6
v_call: TRBV11-2
d_call: .
clone_size: .
cdr3_nt: TGTGCCAGCAGCTCCCTAGCTAGTTCTGGGGCCAACGTCCTGACTTTC
cdr3_aa: CASSSLASSGANVLTF

j_call: TRBJ2-1
v_call: TRBV11-2
d_call: .
clone_size: .
cdr3_nt: TGTGCCAGCAGCTTAGATCGGCGGGAACCCTACAATGAGCAGTTCTTC
cdr3_aa: CASSLDRREPYNEQFF

j_call: TRBJ1-1
v_call: TRBV18
d_call: .
clone_size: .
cdr3_nt: TGTGCCAGCTCACCCGGCTTACAGGGTCTAGGGATGAACACTGAAGCTTTCTTT
cdr3_aa: CASSPGLQGLGMNTEAFF

j_call: TRBJ2-1
v_call: TRBV23-1
d_call: TRBD2
clone_size: .
cdr3_nt: TGCGCCAGCAGTCCCACTAGCGGCCCATACAATGAGCAGTTCTTC
cdr3_aa: CASSPTSGPYNEQFF

j_call: TRBJ2-7
v_call: TRBV27
d_call: TRBD2
clone_size: once
cdr3_nt: TGTGCCAGCAGTTTAAAACCGGGACTAGCGGGAGCCTCCTACGAGCAGTACTTC
cdr3_aa: CASSLKPGLAGASYEQYF

j_call: TRBJ2-7
v_call: TRBV6-1
d_call: .
clone_size: .
cdr3_nt: TGTGCCAGCAGTGAAGCTAAGGGAATCAGGGTCTACGAGCAGTACTTC
cdr3_aa: CASSEAKGIRVYEQYF

j_call: TRBJ2-7
v_call: TRBV18
d_call: .
clone_size: .
cdr3_nt: TGTGCCAGCTCACCCAACGGCGGGAAACCCTACGAGCAGTACTTC
cdr3_aa: CASSPNGGKPYEQYF

j_call: TRBJ2-1
v_call: TRBV6-5
d_call: .
clone_size: once
cdr3_nt: TGTGCCAGCCGGTGGGGGCTTAATGAGCAGTTCTTC
cdr3_aa: CASRWGLNEQFF

j_call: TRBJ2-1
v_call: TRBV29-1
d_call: .
clone_size: .
cdr3_nt: TGCAGCGTTGAAGATGAAGGGTATGGGAGTTACAATGAGCAGTTCTTC
cdr3_aa: CSVEDEGYGSYNEQFF

j_call: TRBJ2-5
v_call: TRBV10-3
d_call: .
clone_size: .
cdr3_nt: TGTGCCATAGCGGAGCTGAAAGAGACCCAGTACTTC
cdr3_aa: CAIAELKETQYF

j_call: TRBJ1-1
v_call: TRBV7-2
d_call: TRBD1
clone_size: .
cdr3_nt: TGTGCCAGCAGCGACCGGGACAGGGGTGACACTGAAGCTTTCTTT
cdr3_aa: CASSDRDRGDTEAFF

j_call: TRBJ1-6
v_call: TRBV10-3
d_call: .
clone_size: .
cdr3_nt: TGTGCCATCAGTGCGGGACAAAGGGGTTCACCCCTCCACTTT
cdr3_aa: CAISAGQRGSPLHF

j_call: TRBJ2-1
v_call: TRBV5-1
d_call: .
clone_size: .
cdr3_nt: TGCGCCAGCAGCTCCGGAGGGGGGGCGGCAGATGAGCAGTTCTTC
cdr3_aa: CASSSGGGAADEQFF

j_call: TRBJ2-7
v_call: TRBV18
d_call: TRBD2
clone_size: .
cdr3_nt: TGTGCCAGCTCACCGCCCAGGCGAGGGCTAGCGGGTTCCTACGAGCAGTACTTC
cdr3_aa: CASSPPRRGLAGSYEQYF

j_call: TRBJ1-4
v_call: TRBV2
d_call: .
clone_size: .
cdr3_nt: TGTGCCAGCAGTGTACCTCCCCGGAATGAAAAACTGTTTTTT
cdr3_aa: CASSVPPRNEKLFF

j_call: TRBJ2-7
v_call: TRBV6-1
d_call: .
clone_size: .
cdr3_nt: TGTGCCACCACCGGACAGTCCTACGAGCAGTACTTC
cdr3_aa: CATTGQSYEQYF

j_call: TRBJ1-1
v_call: TRBV7-8
d_call: .
clone_size: .
cdr3_nt: TGTGCCAGCAGCTTAGTAAGGGGCAGTGAAGCTTTCTTT
cdr3_aa: CASSLVRGSEAFF